This section outlines one T cell receptor (beta chain) sequence together with its context. The antigen is undetermined. This specimen belongs to a study of cytomegalovirus exposure and HLA in healthy donors. Germline V gene data show CDR1 as MNHEY and CDR2 as SVGAGI. The V gene end was trimmed by 2 bases and the J gene end by 9 bases; junction bases not matched to a gene: 3. This CDR3 spans 14 amino acids. Overall study findings and caveats: An assumption of roughly uniform sequencing depth across donors underlay the presence/absence analyses.

PCR amplification relied on 60 Vbeta primers (plus 13 Jbeta primers). Sequencing was performed with immunoSEQ multiplex PCR; in TCRdb, only in-frame clones are kept and a portion is missing. The sample's table shows 85,000 to 110,000 clones. The specimen was PBMCs. The chain carries TRBV6-5 and TRBJ2-2; 10 nucleotides agree with TRBD1. The clonotype originates from a man between 35 and 55 years old in good health and CMV-seronegative. The CDR3 is CASSYRQGARELFF. For the CDR3, the DNA is TGTGCCAGCAGTTACAGACAGGGGGCCAGGGAGCTGTTTTTT.